The TCR beta chain described here comes from a study of T cells in Graves' hyperthyroidism and ophthalmopathy. About the research overall: The blood sample was taken at first diagnosis, before treatment began. General study findings and limits: Most clonotypes expanded in the thyroid (above 0.001) were also present in blood.

There are many counts of this clonotype. Its cognate antigen is unknown. Amplification yielded TCR beta CDR3 regions, with RNA transcripts as the source. In the first-round RT-PCR of the TCR CDR3, the HTBI primer set was used. TCRdb used MiXCR to reprocess the multiplex PCR reads, holding one entry per CDR3 protein. This table holds fewer than 350,000 distinct CDR3 sequences, roughly 20% found once. The CDR3 is 13 residues long. Trimming took 7 bases from V and 9 from J; bases not matched to a gene: 8. Germline V gene data show CDR1 as MNHNS and CDR2 as SASEGT. Under 3 months was the duration of disease in ophthalmopathy patients, who also had a Clinical Activity Score of at least 3 and a NOSPECS grade of at least 4. Every diagnosis used clinical symptoms, serum thyroxine and TRAb, thyroid ultrasound and orbital computed tomography.

The TCR originated in a woman aged 40-49 years with Graves' ophthalmopathy. J is TRBJ2-5 and V is TRBV6-1; TRBD1 matches 10 bases. The sequenced sample consisted of blood. The CDR3 DNA reads as TGTGCCAGCATATCGACAGGGGGCTTGGCCCAGTACTTC. It yields the protein CASISTGGLAQYF.